This T cell receptor beta chain appears in the sequencing data of a study of blood T cells in healthy people across ages. Study-wide results and limits: Fewer expanded clones and more diversity marked long-lived versus aged donors.

A second PCR of 7 to 11 cycles used a sample-barcoded 5' primer and a J-beta primer mix. Each of the samples gave a minimum of 3 million paired-end reads that contained CDR3. TCRdb redid the calling of the 5' RACE reads with MiXCR, one entry per CDR3 protein. Of hundreds of thousands of distinct CDR3 sequences listed, 40% to 50% are singletons. The donors, aged about 6 to 100, were healthy Caucasians from Russia. For every donor, a draw yielded roughly 10 milliliters of peripheral blood. This CDR3 has 17 residues. CDR1 is DFQATT, CDR2 SNEGSKA, per germline (reference sequence). Germline trimming cut 1 base from V and 5 bases from J; bases unmatched to any gene: 12. This clonotype was recorded once. Its antigen remains unknown.

Sequencing was carried out using blood. This chain joins TRBV20-1 and TRBJ2-3, with TRBD1 identical over 10 bases. This receptor was identified in a man aged 55-75 years in good health. The CDR3 loop reads CSARVGSTGGFGDTQYF. The DNA for the CDR3 is TGCAGTGCTAGAGTTGGTTCGACAGGGGGCTTTGGAGATACGCAGTATTTT.